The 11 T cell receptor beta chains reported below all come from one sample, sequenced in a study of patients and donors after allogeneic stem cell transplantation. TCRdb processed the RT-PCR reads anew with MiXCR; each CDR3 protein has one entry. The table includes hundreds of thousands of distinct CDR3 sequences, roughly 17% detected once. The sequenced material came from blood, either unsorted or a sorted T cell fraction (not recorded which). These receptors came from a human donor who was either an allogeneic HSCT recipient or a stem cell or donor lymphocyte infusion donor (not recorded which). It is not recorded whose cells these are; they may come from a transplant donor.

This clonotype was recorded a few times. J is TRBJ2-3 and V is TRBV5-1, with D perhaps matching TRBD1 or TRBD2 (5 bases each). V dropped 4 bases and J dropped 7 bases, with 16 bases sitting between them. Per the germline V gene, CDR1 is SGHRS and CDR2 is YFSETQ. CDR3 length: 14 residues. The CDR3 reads CASSPGPSSNTQYF. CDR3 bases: TGCGCCAGCAGCCCGGGACCGAGTTCGAATACGCAGTATTTT.

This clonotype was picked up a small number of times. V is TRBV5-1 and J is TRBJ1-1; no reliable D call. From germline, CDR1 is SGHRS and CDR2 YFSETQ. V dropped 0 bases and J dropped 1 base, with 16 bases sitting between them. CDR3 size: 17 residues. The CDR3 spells CASSLALLSTSNTEAFF. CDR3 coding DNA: TGCGCCAGCAGCTTGGCCCTTTTATCAACCTCGAACACTGAAGCTTTCTTT.

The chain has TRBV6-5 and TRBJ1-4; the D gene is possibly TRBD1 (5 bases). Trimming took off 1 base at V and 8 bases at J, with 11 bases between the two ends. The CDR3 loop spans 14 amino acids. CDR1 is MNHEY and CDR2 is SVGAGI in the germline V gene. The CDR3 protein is CASSYLGRSEKLFF. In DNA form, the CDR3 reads TGTGCCAGCAGTTACTTGGGACGGTCAGAAAAACTGTTTTTT.

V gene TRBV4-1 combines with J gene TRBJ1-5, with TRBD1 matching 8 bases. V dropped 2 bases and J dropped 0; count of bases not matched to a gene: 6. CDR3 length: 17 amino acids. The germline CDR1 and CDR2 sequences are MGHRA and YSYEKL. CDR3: CASSQRLTGDSNQPQHF. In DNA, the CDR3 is TGCGCCAGCAGCCAAAGGTTGACAGGGGATAGCAATCAGCCCCAGCATTTT.

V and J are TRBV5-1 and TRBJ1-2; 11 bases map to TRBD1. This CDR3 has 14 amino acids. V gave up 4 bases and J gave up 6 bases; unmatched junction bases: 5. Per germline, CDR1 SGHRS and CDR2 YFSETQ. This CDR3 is CASSVDRGLNGYTF. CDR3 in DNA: TGCGCCAGCAGCGTGGACAGGGGGCTAAATGGCTACACCTTC.

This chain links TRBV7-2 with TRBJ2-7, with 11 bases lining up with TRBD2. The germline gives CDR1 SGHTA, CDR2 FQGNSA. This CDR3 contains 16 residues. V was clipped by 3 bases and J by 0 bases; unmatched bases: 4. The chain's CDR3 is CASSLELAGDSYEQYF. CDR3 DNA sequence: TGTGCCAGCAGCTTGGAACTAGCGGGGGACTCCTACGAGCAGTACTTC. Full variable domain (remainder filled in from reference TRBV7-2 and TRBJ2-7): GAGVSQSPSNKVTEKGKDVELRCDPISGHTALYWYRQSLGQGLEFLIYFQGNSAPDKSGLPSDRFSAERTGGSVSTLTIQRTQQEDSAVYLCASSLELAGDSYEQYFGPGTRLTVT.

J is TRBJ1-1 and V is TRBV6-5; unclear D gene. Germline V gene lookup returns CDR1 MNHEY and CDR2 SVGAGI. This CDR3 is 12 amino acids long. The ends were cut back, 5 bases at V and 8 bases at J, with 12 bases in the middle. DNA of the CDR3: TGTGCCAGCAGTCCACCCGGCCGAGAAGCTTTCTTT. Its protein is CASSPPGREAFF.

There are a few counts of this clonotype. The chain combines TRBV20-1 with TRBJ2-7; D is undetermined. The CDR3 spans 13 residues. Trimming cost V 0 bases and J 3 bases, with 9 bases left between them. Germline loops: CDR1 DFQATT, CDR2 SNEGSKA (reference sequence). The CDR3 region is CSARDLLGYEQYF. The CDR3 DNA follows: TGCAGTGCTAGAGATTTACTTGGCTACGAGCAGTACTTC.

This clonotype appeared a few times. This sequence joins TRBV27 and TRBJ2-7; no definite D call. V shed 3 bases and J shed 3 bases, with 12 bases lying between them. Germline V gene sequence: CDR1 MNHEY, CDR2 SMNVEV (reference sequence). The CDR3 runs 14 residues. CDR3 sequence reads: CASSFSESFYEQYF. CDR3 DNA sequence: TGTGCCAGCAGTTTTTCGGAGAGCTTCTACGAGCAGTACTTC.

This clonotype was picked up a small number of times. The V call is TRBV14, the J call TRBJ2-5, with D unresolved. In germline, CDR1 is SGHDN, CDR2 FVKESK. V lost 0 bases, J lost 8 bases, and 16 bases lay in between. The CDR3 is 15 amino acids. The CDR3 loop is CASSQDHSLGETQYF. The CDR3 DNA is TGTGCCAGCAGCCAAGATCATTCCCTCGGAGAAACCCAGTACTTC.

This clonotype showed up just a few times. The CDR3 DNA is TGTGCCAGCACCCTCCTGACCCGGACCCCCCGGGCAGATACGCAGTATTTT. This gives the protein CASTLLTRTPRADTQYF. The V call is TRBV28, the J call TRBJ2-3; D is uncertain. This CDR3 has 17 amino acids. Trimming removed 7 bases at V and 4 bases at J, with 24 bases between. The V gene's germline CDR1 is MDHEN and CDR2 SYDVKM.